Below, 5 T cell receptor beta chains from the same sample are listed, as sequenced in a study of blood T cell repertoires in COVID-19. Clones were read by immunoSEQ multiplex PCR, and TCRdb kept only the in-frame ones, dropping some. The sample carries some 280,000 clones, roughly nine tenths recorded once. The sequenced sample consisted of peripheral blood. The receptors were sampled from a woman in her forties who had recovered from COVID-19.

This chain joins TRBV24-1 and TRBJ2-5; D remains ambiguous. The CDR3 contains 13 residues. The V end was cut by 3 bases, the J end by 2 bases, with 6 bases between. Germline CDR1 is KGHDR and CDR2 is SFDVKD. CDR3 sequence: CATSDATQETQYF. The CDR3 bases are TGTGCCACCAGTGATGCGACTCAAGAGACCCAGTACTTC.

The rearrangement uses TRBV7-3 and TRBJ2-1; 8 bases align to TRBD2. Losses at the gene ends were 4 bases for V and 1 base for J; bases not matched to a gene: 6. Germline V gene sequence: CDR1 SGHTA, CDR2 FQGTGA. The CDR3 is 16 amino acids. CDR3 sequence (DNA): TGTGCCAGCAGCTCCCGAGCGGGGGCGTCCTACAATGAGCAGTTCTTC. It yields the protein CASSSRAGASYNEQFF.

The chain is built from TRBV19 and TRBJ1-1; D is uncertain. The CDR3 has 14 amino acids. Trimming shortened V by 3 bases and J by 4 bases, and 12 bases separated the two germline ends. The germline CDR1 and CDR2 sequences are LNHDA and SQIVND (reference sequence). The CDR3, as DNA: TGTGCCAGTAGTATGGTGCCGGGGAGCACTGAAGCTTTCTTT. This sequence encodes CASSMVPGSTEAFF.

This clone was picked up many times. This chain joins TRBV24-1 and TRBJ1-1; D is possibly TRBD1 (5 bases). V shed 4 bases and J shed 1 base, with 9 bases lying between them. The CDR3 is 14 residues long. The germline V gene has CDR1 KGHDR and CDR2 SFDVKD. The CDR3 is CATSDATANTEAFF. Here the CDR3 DNA reads TGTGCCACCAGTGACGCGACAGCGAACACTGAAGCTTTCTTT.

This chain uses TRBV6-1 with TRBJ2-2, with 10 bases matching TRBD1. Germline CDR1 is MNHNS and CDR2 is SASEGT. The V segment lost 4 bases and the J segment 3 bases; nucleotides outside the gene matches: 11. The CDR3 has 18 residues. CDR3: CASSVGVLTGGDTGELFF. The CDR3 region has the DNA TGTGCCAGCAGTGTAGGGGTTTTGACAGGGGGCGACACCGGGGAGCTGTTTTTT.